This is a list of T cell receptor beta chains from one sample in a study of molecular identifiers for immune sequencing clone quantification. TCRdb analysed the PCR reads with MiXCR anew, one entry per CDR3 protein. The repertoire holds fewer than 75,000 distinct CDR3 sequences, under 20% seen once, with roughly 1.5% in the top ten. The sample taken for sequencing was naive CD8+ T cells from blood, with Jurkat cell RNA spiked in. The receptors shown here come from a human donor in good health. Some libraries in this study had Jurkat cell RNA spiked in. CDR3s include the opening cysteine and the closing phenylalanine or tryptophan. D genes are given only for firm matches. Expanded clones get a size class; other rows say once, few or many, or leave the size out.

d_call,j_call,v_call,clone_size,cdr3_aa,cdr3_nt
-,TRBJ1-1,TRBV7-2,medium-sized,CASSLGRSDTEAFF,TGTGCCAGCAGCTTAGGTCGGTCCGACACTGAAGCTTTCTTT
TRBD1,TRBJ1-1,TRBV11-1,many,CASKDRGSWVNTEAFF,TGTGCCAGCAAAGACAGGGGTAGCTGGGTGAACACTGAAGCTTTCTTT
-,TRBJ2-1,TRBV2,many,CASSEDPLSGYNNEQFF,TGTGCCAGCAGTGAAGATCCCCTCAGCGGCTACAACAATGAGCAGTTCTTC
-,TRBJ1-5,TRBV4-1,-,CASSQDIGYPQHF,TGCGCCAGCAGCCAAGATATCGGCTACCCCCAGCATTTT
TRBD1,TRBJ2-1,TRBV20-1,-,CSAREPGGNYNEQFF,TGCAGTGCTAGGGAGCCAGGGGGCAACTACAATGAGCAGTTCTTC
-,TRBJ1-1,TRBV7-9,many,CASSLTQNEAFF,TGTGCCAGCAGCTTAACACAGAATGAAGCTTTCTTT
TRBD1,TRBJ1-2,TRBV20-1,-,CSARDYGTVAYTF,TGCAGTGCTAGAGATTACGGGACAGTCGCCTACACCTTC
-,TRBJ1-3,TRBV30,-,CAWSVGGDTIYF,TGTGCCTGGAGTGTTGGGGGAGACACCATATATTTT
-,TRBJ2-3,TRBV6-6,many,CASSYPLLGGRSTDTQYF,TGTGCCAGCAGTTACCCACTTCTAGGGGGGCGAAGCACAGATACGCAGTATTTT
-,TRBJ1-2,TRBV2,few,CATADHPVGWQLDRTGYGYTF,TGTGCCACCGCGGACCACCCGGTGGGATGGCAATTGGACCGTACTGGCTATGGCTACACCTTC
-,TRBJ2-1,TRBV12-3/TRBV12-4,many,CASSLAMLFGEQFF,TGTGCCAGCAGTTTAGCAATGTTATTCGGTGAGCAGTTCTTC
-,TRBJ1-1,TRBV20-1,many,CSARDLGRVAEAFF,TGCAGTGCTAGAGATCTTGGCAGGGTGGCTGAAGCTTTCTTT
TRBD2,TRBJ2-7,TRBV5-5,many,CASSLVAGVVAKYF,TGTGCCAGCAGCTTGGTAGCGGGAGTGGTGGCAAAGTACTTC
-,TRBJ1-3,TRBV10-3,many,CAISEPTDTTSSGNTIYF,TGTGCCATCAGTGAACCAACCGACACAACGAGCTCTGGAAACACCATATATTTT
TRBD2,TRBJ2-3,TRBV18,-,CASSLAGDSDTQYF,TGTGCCAGCTCACTGGCGGGAGATTCGGATACGCAGTATTTT